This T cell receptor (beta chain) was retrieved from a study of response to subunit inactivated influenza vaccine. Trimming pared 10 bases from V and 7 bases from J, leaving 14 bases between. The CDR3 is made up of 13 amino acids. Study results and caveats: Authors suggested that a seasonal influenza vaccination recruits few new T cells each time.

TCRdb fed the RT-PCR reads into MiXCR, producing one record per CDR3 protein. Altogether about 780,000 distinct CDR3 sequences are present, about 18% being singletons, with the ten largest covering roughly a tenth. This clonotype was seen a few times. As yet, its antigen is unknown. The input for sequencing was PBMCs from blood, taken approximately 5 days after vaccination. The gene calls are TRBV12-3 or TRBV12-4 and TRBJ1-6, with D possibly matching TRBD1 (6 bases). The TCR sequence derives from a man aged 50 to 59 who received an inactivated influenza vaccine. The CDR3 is CATRAGDNSPLHF. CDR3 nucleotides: TGTGCCACGCGGGCAGGGGACAATTCACCCCTCCACTTT.